This record covers a single TCR beta chain. The antigen remains undetermined. CD4+CD45RO+CD25- cells were isolated as memory CD4+ T cells. General study points: Tumor memory CD4+ T cell TCR gene usage clustered with blood and lymph node memory CD4+ cells and lymph node naive CD4+ cells.

TCRdb reanalysed the 5' RACE reads using MiXCR and keeps one entry per CDR3 protein. The sample holds under 45,000 distinct CDR3 sequences, about 32% seen once. The sample comprised tumor-infiltrating memory CD4+ T cells sorted from the breast tumor. Noted subset: memory CD4+ T cells, CD4+CD45RO+CD25-. This clonotype was obtained from a female donor with breast cancer.

CDR3 in amino acids: CASSVALRTGAIEQFF. CDR3 bases: TGTGCCAGCAGCGTAGCTCTCCGGACAGGGGCAATCGAGCAGTTCTTC. The V gene is TRBV9, the J gene TRBJ2-1; 9 nucleotides align to TRBD1. Germline V gene data show CDR1 as SGDLS and CDR2 as YYNGEE. The junction had 11 bases not matched to a gene; V was cut back by 0 bases and J by 10 bases. The CDR3 is 16 residues long. Based on the CDR3 plus reference TRBV9 and TRBJ2-1, the full variable domain is DSGVTQTPKHLITATGQRVTLRCSPRSGDLSVYWYQQSLDQGLQFLIQYYNGEERAKGNILERFSAQQFPDLHSELNLSSLELGDSALYFCASSVALRTGAIEQFFGPGTRLTVL.